One and the same sample provided the 21 T cell receptor beta chains below, sequenced in a study of blood T cell repertoires in COVID-19. The protocol was immunoSEQ multiplex PCR, while the TCRdb copy is restricted to in-frame clones and leaves out a portion. Of around 70,000 clones listed, around 80% were seen once; the top ten hold 23%. Source material: peripheral blood. Receptors originate from a human donor in a cohort sampled during active COVID-19.

The CDR3 DNA sequence: TGCGCCAGCAGGCCCCGGAGTAGCGGGAACACAGATACGCAGTATTTT. Amino acid sequence: CASRPRSSGNTDTQYF. This chain connects TRBV10-1 to TRBJ2-3; 8 positions match TRBD2. The junction had 10 bases not matched to a gene; V was cut back by 6 bases and J by 2 bases. This CDR3 comprises 16 residues. CDR1 is WNHNN, CDR2 SYGVQD, per germline (reference sequence).

This clone was recorded at least ten times. The chain has TRBV6-2 or TRBV6-3 and TRBJ1-2; 7 nucleotides line up with TRBD1. This CDR3 is 15 amino acids long. Germline CDR1 MNHEY, CDR2 SVGEGT. The V gene end was trimmed by 0 bases and the J gene end by 7 bases; junction bases not matched to a gene: 8. CDR3 nucleotides: TGTGCCAGCAGTTACTCGATGACAGGGACGGGTGGCTACACCTTC. Its translation: CASSYSMTGTGGYTF.

The chain couples TRBV28 to TRBJ1-2, with TRBD1 as a possible D gene (5 bases). The CDR3 is made up of 13 amino acids. Germline values: CDR1 MDHEN, CDR2 SYDVKM. Trimming took 5 bases from V and 7 from J, leaving 14 bases between them. Here the CDR3 reads CASSPGQGGGYTF. CDR3 nucleotides: TGTGCCAGCAGTCCCGGGCAGGGCGGTGGCTACACCTTC.

This clone was counted between two and nine times. This sequence joins TRBV7-2 and TRBJ2-7; 8 nucleotides line up with TRBD1. CDR3 length: 14 amino acids. V lost 2 bases and J lost 3; bases outside the gene matches: 3. The V gene's germline CDR1 is SGHTA and CDR2 FQGNSA. CDR3 protein: CASSLQGANYEQYF. The CDR3 nucleotides read TGTGCCAGCAGCTTACAGGGGGCCAACTACGAGCAGTACTTC. Using reference TRBV7-2 and TRBJ2-7 for the parts outside the CDR3, the full variable domain is GAGVSQSPSNKVTEKGKDVELRCDPISGHTALYWYRQSLGQGLEFLIYFQGNSAPDKSGLPSDRFSAERTGGSVSTLTIQRTQQEDSAVYLCASSLQGANYEQYFGPGTRLTVT.

This chain links TRBV7-9 with TRBJ2-5; unclear D gene. The CDR3 contains 13 residues. V dropped 1 base and J dropped 7 bases, with 10 bases sitting between them. The germline gives CDR1 SEHNR, CDR2 FQNEAQ (reference sequence). CDR3 DNA: TGTGCCAGCAGCTTAGGAAGTAGTGGGACCCAGTACTTC. Amino acid sequence: CASSLGSSGTQYF.

The V gene is TRBV28, the J gene TRBJ1-5; tentatively, D is TRBD1 (6 bases). Looked up from germline, CDR1 is MDHEN and CDR2 is SYDVKM. The CDR3 has 15 amino acids. V lost 5 bases and J 1 base, leaving 12 bases between the germline ends. DNA for the CDR3: TGTGCCAGCAGTATCTCAGGGGTCAGCAATCAGCCCCAGCATTTT. Its translation is CASSISGVSNQPQHF.

The genes are TRBV29-1 and TRBJ2-3; 7 nucleotides align to TRBD2. Germline-derived CDR1 and CDR2 are SQVTM and ANQGSEA. The CDR3 spans 14 residues. V gave up 0 bases and J gave up 3 bases; unmatched junction bases: 3. The chain's CDR3 is CSVEDRGGTDTQYF. For the CDR3, the DNA is TGCAGCGTTGAAGATCGCGGGGGAACAGATACGCAGTATTTT.

V usage is TRBV7-9 and J usage is TRBJ1-4; D ambiguous. Trimming removed 6 bases from V and 0 bases from J, with 8 bases in between. This CDR3 is built from 14 residues. Germline lookup yields CDR1 SEHNR and CDR2 FQNEAQ (reference sequence). The CDR3 DNA is TGTGCCAGCAGGCTACAGACAACTAATGAAAAACTGTTTTTT. Translated, it gives CASRLQTTNEKLFF. Full variable domain (rest looked up from reference TRBV7-9 and TRBJ1-4): DTGVSQNPRHKITKRGQNVTFRCDPISEHNRLYWYRQTLGQGPEFLTYFQNEAQLEKSRLLSDRFSAERPKGSFSTLEIQRTEQGDSAMYLCASRLQTTNEKLFFGSGTQLSVL.

Here the CDR3 reads CASSLGGAEQYF. Written as DNA, the CDR3 is TGTGCCAGCAGCCTAGGGGGGGCCGAGCAGTACTTC. V usage is TRBV12-3 or TRBV12-4 and J usage is TRBJ2-7; D is perhaps TRBD2 (7 bases). Trimming removed 6 bases from V and 6 bases from J, with 12 bases in between. This CDR3 contains 12 residues.

V gene TRBV15 combines with J gene TRBJ1-6, with a tentative D call TRBD1 (6 bases). V was shortened by 7 bases and J by 5 bases, with 12 bases between the two germline ends. This CDR3 region has 14 residues. Germline loops: CDR1 LNHNV, CDR2 YYDKDF (reference sequence). The CDR3 sequence is CATTRGGHNSPLHF. The CDR3 DNA reads as TGTGCCACCACCCGGGGGGGCCATAATTCACCCCTCCACTTT.

This CDR3 reads CASSIGQTTNEKLFF. The CDR3 DNA follows: TGTGCCAGTAGTATAGGGCAGACAACTAATGAAAAACTGTTTTTT. This chain connects TRBV19 to TRBJ1-4; D is unclear. Germline values: CDR1 LNHDA, CDR2 SQIVND (reference sequence). The CDR3 consists of 15 residues. V was clipped by 1 base and J by 0 bases, with 6 bases between them.

The chain has TRBV5-1 and TRBJ2-7, with TRBD2 matching 7 bases. This CDR3 is built from 15 residues. Trimming at V came to 4 bases and at J to 1 base, leaving 8 bases not matched to a gene. Germline-derived CDR1 and CDR2 are SGHRS and YFSETQ. CDR3 nucleotides: TGCGCCAGCAGCGGTAGAGCGGGACCATCCTACGAGCAGTACTTC. As protein: CASSGRAGPSYEQYF.

The chain couples TRBV20-1 to TRBJ2-3, with TRBD2 matching over 10 bases. The germline V gene encodes CDR1 DFQATT and CDR2 SNEGSKA (reference sequence). The CDR3 has 17 amino acids. Trimming removed 3 bases from V and 0 bases from J; junction bases left unmatched: 9. The CDR3 DNA follows: TGCAGTGCTAGTCAAAAACTAGCGGGGCCTAGCACAGATACGCAGTATTTT. Protein product: CSASQKLAGPSTDTQYF.

The genes are TRBV6-5 and TRBJ1-2, with 8 bases matching TRBD1. Germline V gene data show CDR1 as MNHEY and CDR2 as SVGAGI. This CDR3 region has 14 residues. Losses at the gene ends were 5 bases for V and 5 bases for J; bases not matched to a gene: 7. The CDR3, as DNA: TGTGCCAGCAGTCGCAGGACAGGGAGTTATGGCTACACCTTC. Its protein product is CASSRRTGSYGYTF.

CDR3 sequence: CASKGREIGVADTQYF. CDR3 sequence (DNA): TGTGCCAGCAAGGGCAGGGAAATAGGGGTGGCAGATACGCAGTATTTT. V is TRBV28 and J is TRBJ2-3; TRBD1 might be the D (5 bases). The CDR3 covers 16 residues. CDR1 and CDR2 from the germline V gene are MDHEN and SYDVKM. The V and J ends lost 7 bases and 4 bases respectively, with 21 bases between them.

V usage is TRBV7-8 and J usage is TRBJ2-5; 7 bases are shared with TRBD2. V lost 7 bases to trimming and J lost 2 bases; unmatched junction nucleotides: 13. This CDR3 has 16 amino acids. In germline, CDR1 is SGHVS, CDR2 FQNEAQ. In nucleotides, the CDR3 is TGTGCCAGCACCTTGGGGGGGGGAAGAACACAAGAGACCCAGTACTTC. This translates into CASTLGGGRTQETQYF. Complete variable domain (other parts from reference TRBV7-8 and TRBJ2-5): GAGVSQSPRYKVAKRGQDVALRCDPISGHVSLFWYQQALGQGPEFLTYFQNEAQLDKSGLPSDRFFAERPEGSVSTLKIQRTQQEDSAVYLCASTLGGGRTQETQYFGPGTRLLVL.

This sequence joins TRBV6-1 and TRBJ1-5; the D is unclear. The CDR3 spans 16 residues. Germline CDR1 MNHNS, CDR2 SASEGT. The germline V and J ends were trimmed by 4 bases and 6 bases, with 19 bases remaining between them. Written as DNA, the CDR3 is TGTGCCAGCAGTGCCGCTGGTGGCCCCGGAGGTCAGCCCCAGCATTTT. This translates into CASSAAGGPGGQPQHF.

The chain uses TRBV5-4 and TRBJ1-4, with D possibly being TRBD1 (6 bases). V was cut by 3 bases and J by 3 bases, with 12 bases left in between. This CDR3 has 15 residues. Germline CDR1 SGHNT, CDR2 YYREEE (reference sequence). CDR3 amino acids: CASSSKDSPNEKLFF. CDR3 nucleotide sequence: TGTGCCAGCAGCTCAAAGGACAGCCCTAATGAAAAACTGTTTTTT.

The genes are TRBV7-2 and TRBJ1-4, with 8 bases lining up with TRBD1. The germline V gene has CDR1 SGHTA and CDR2 FQGNSA. V lost 1 base to trimming and J lost 5 bases; unmatched junction nucleotides: 3. The CDR3 contains 15 residues. CDR3 nucleotides: TGTGCCAGCAGCTTAGGGGGACAGGCGAATGAAAAACTGTTTTTT. Its protein is CASSLGGQANEKLFF.

This sequence joins TRBV5-6 and TRBJ2-6; maybe TRBD1 (5 bases). The CDR3 is 15 amino acids. Trimming left V 3 bases short and J 0 bases short, with 7 bases between. Germline-derived CDR1 and CDR2 are SGHDT and YYEEEE. The CDR3 loop is CASSSDSSGANVLTF. CDR3 bases: TGTGCCAGCAGCTCAGACAGCTCTGGGGCCAACGTCCTGACTTTC.

The J gene is TRBJ1-5, the V gene TRBV10-2; weak D call: TRBD1 (5 bases). V gave up 7 bases and J gave up 2 bases, with 12 bases separating them. The CDR3 runs 14 residues. Germline lookup yields CDR1 WSHSY and CDR2 SAAADI. Here the CDR3 DNA reads TGCGCCAGCAAGCCGGGAGGGGGCAATCAGCCCCAGCATTTT. It is translated as CASKPGGGNQPQHF.